This entry lists 6 T cell receptor beta chains sequenced from one sample in a study of neurological immune-mediated disorders. Via MiXCR, TCRdb re-called the 5' RACE reads, giving one row per CDR3 protein. Of over 65,000 distinct CDR3 sequences listed, about 9.7% are singletons. The sample taken for sequencing was PBMCs. All receptors come from a man between 45 and 60 years old in good health.

This clonotype was observed at least ten times. The rearrangement links TRBV6-2 or TRBV6-3 to TRBJ2-7; D is perhaps TRBD2 (6 bases). V lost 6 bases to trimming and J lost 0 bases, with 12 bases between them. Germline assignment: CDR1 MNHEY and CDR2 SVGEGT. This CDR3 is 14 amino acids long. As DNA, the CDR3 is TGTGCCAGCAGCGGGGGTCGGGACTCCTACGAGCAGTACTTC. Translating gives CASSGGRDSYEQYF.

There are many counts of this clonotype. The chain carries TRBV20-1 and TRBJ1-6, with D unresolved. The CDR3 spans 15 residues. The germline gives CDR1 DFQATT, CDR2 SNEGSKA (reference sequence). Trimming cost V 8 bases and J 4 bases, with 18 bases left between them. The CDR3 coding sequence is TGCAGTCCAAAAAAAATGACACTTTATAATTCACCCCTCCACTTT. Protein product: CSPKKMTLYNSPLHF.

This clonotype was seen repeatedly, ten times or more. The V call is TRBV5-8, the J call TRBJ2-7; TRBD1 aligns across 10 bases. The ends lost 1 base at V and 6 bases at J; junction bases unmatched: 7. CDR3 length: 15 amino acids. The germline V gene has CDR1 SGHTS and CDR2 YDEGEE. CDR3 nucleotides: TGTGCCAGCAGCTTGCGACCGGACAGGGGGGCCGAGCAGTACTTC. Encoded protein: CASSLRPDRGAEQYF. Complete variable domain (other parts from reference TRBV5-8 and TRBJ2-7): EAGVTQSPTHLIKTRGQQATLRCSPISGHTSVYWYQQALGLGLQFLLWYDEGEERNRGNFPPRFSGRQFPNYSSELNVNALELEDSALYLCASSLRPDRGAEQYFGPGTRLTVT.

This clonotype has ten or more counts. The J gene is TRBJ2-2, the V gene TRBV20-1; D tentatively fits TRBD1 or TRBD2 (5 bases each). Germline CDR1 is DFQATT and CDR2 is SNEGSKA (reference sequence). Trimming stripped 5 bases from V and 4 bases from J, with 14 bases between. The CDR3 sequence is 14 residues long. CDR3 region: CSASREWGTGELFF. The CDR3 region has the DNA TGCAGTGCTTCCAGGGAGTGGGGCACCGGGGAGCTGTTTTTT.

This clonotype has just a few counts. The chain uses TRBV10-2 and TRBJ2-7; no reliable D call. Looked up from germline, CDR1 is WSHSY and CDR2 is SAAADI. V was shortened by 0 bases and J by 3 bases, with 9 bases between the two germline ends. CDR3 size: 14 residues. The CDR3 sequence: CASSESGRYYEQYF. The CDR3 DNA sequence: TGCGCCAGCAGTGAGTCGGGCAGATACTACGAGCAGTACTTC.

This clonotype was detected only a few times. This could be a read error, since a much larger clone is one nucleotide away. The J gene is TRBJ2-1, the V gene TRBV6-2 or TRBV6-3; 9 nucleotides agree with TRBD1. Germline CDR1 reads MNHEY; CDR2 reads SVGEGT. The CDR3 sequence is 14 residues long. The CDR3 DNA follows: TGTGTCAGCTCCGGGGACAGGGCCTACAATGAGCAGTTCTTC. It translates to CVSSGDRAYNEQFF.